This TCR beta chain was obtained from a study of T cell responses to AZD1222 COVID-19 vaccine. The CDR3 has 16 residues. Per germline, CDR1 LNHDA and CDR2 SQIVND (reference sequence). J lost 7 bases, V lost 3 bases, and 9 bases had no gene match. Sequenced by immunoSEQ multiplex PCR; TCRdb stores in-frame clones only, minus some. The sample carries 90,000 to 100,000 clones, almost 90% recorded once. The receptor's source is an adult who received the AZD1222 COVID-19 vaccine. This specimen consisted of peripheral blood, obtained 28 days after the second AZD1222 dose. This chain connects TRBV19 to TRBJ2-1, with 10 bases lining up with TRBD2. CDR3 sequence: CASSMRLAGVENEQFF. DNA for the CDR3: TGTGCCAGTAGTATGAGGCTAGCGGGAGTGGAAAATGAGCAGTTCTTC.